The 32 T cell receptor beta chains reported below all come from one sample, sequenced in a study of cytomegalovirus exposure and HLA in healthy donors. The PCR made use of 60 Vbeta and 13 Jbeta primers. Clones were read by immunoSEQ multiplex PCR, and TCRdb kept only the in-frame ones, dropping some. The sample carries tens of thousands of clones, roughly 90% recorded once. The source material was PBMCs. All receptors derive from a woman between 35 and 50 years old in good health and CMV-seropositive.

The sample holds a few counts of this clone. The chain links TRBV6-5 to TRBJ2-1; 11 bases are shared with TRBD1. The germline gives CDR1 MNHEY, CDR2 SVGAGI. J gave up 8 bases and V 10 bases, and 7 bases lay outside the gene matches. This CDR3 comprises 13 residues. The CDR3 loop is CAIPGQGVHEQFF. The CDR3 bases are TGTGCCATACCGGGACAGGGGGTGCATGAGCAGTTCTTC.

This CDR3 is CASSSRTSGGHYNEQFF. CDR3 DNA sequence: TGTGCCAGCAGCTCCCGGACTAGCGGGGGGCATTACAATGAGCAGTTCTTC. The genes are TRBV5-5 and TRBJ2-1; 14 bases align to TRBD2. CDR3 size: 17 residues. V shed 3 bases and J 4 bases; nucleotides not matched to a gene: 6. Germline CDR1 and CDR2: SGHKS and YYEKEE (reference sequence).

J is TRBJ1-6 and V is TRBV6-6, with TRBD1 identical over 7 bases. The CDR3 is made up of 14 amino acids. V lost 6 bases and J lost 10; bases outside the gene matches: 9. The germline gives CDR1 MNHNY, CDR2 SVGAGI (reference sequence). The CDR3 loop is CASRITGEASPLHF. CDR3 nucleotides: TGTGCCAGCAGAATAACAGGGGAGGCATCACCCCTCCACTTT.

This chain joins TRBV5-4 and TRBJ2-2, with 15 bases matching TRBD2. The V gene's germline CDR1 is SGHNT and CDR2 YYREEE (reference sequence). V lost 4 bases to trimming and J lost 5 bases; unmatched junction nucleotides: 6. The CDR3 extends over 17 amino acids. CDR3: CASSGLAGGRTTGELFF. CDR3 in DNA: TGTGCCAGCAGCGGACTAGCGGGGGGGAGAACTACCGGGGAGCTGTTTTTT. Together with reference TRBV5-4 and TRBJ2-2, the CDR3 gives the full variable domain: ETGVTQSPTHLIKTRGQQVTLRCSSQSGHNTVSWYQQALGQGPQFIFQYYREEENGRGNFPPRFSGLQFPNYSSELNVNALELDDSALYLCASSGLAGGRTTGELFFGEGSRLTVL.

The chain's CDR3 is CSVDQQTGLGYTF. CDR3 sequence (DNA): TGCAGCGTTGACCAACAAACGGGACTCGGCTACACCTTC. The genes are TRBV29-1 and TRBJ1-2; D is possibly TRBD1 (5 bases). V shed 3 bases and J shed 8 bases, with 16 bases lying between them. The germline V gene has CDR1 SQVTM and CDR2 ANQGSEA. The CDR3 contains 13 residues. The full variable domain, completed using reference TRBV29-1 and TRBJ1-2, is SAVISQKPSRDICQRGTSLTIQCQVDSQVTMMFWYRQQPGQSLTLIATANQGSEATYESGFVIDKFPISRPNLTFSTLTVSNMSPEDSSIYLCSVDQQTGLGYTFGSGTRLTVV.

This CDR3 reads CASRPWTGDADGYTF. Written as DNA, the CDR3 is TGCGCCAGCCGACCGTGGACAGGCGACGCGGACGGCTACACCTTC. J is TRBJ1-2 and V is TRBV4-3, with TRBD1 matching over 7 bases. Germline V gene sequence: CDR1 LGHNA, CDR2 YSLEER. The CDR3 is 15 amino acids. J gave up 8 bases and V 8 bases, and 17 bases lay outside the gene matches.

CDR3: CASSSGQGRTGELFF. The CDR3 DNA reads TGTGCCAGCAGCTCGGGACAGGGAAGGACCGGGGAGCTGTTTTTT. The chain couples TRBV5-6 to TRBJ2-2, with 9 bases lining up with TRBD1. The V segment lost 3 bases and the J segment 5 bases; nucleotides outside the gene matches: 5. CDR3 length: 15 amino acids. The germline CDR1 and CDR2 sequences are SGHDT and YYEEEE.

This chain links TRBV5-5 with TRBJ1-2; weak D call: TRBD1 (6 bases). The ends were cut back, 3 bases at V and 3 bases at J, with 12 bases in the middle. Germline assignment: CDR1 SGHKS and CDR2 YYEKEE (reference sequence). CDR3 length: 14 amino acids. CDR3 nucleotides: TGTGCCAGCAGCTGGGGACAAAGAGACTATGGCTACACCTTC. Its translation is CASSWGQRDYGYTF.

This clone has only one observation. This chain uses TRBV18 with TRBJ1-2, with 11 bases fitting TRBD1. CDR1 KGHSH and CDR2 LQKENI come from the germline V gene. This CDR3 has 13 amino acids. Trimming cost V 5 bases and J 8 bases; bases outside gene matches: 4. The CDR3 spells CASSSGQGDGYTF. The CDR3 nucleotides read TGTGCCAGCTCATCGGGACAGGGGGACGGCTACACCTTC.

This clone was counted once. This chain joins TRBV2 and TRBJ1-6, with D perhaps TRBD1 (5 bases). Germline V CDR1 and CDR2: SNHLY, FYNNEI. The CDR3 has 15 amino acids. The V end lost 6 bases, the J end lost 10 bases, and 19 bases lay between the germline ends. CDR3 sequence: CASRARDRETSPLHF. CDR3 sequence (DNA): TGTGCCAGCAGGGCTAGGGACCGGGAGACATCACCCCTCCACTTT.

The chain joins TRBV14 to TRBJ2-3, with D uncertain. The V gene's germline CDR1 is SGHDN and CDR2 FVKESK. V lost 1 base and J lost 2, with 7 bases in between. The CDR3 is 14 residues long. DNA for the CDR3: TGTGCCAGCAGCCAAGGTTCATTCACAGATACGCAGTATTTT. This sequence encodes CASSQGSFTDTQYF.

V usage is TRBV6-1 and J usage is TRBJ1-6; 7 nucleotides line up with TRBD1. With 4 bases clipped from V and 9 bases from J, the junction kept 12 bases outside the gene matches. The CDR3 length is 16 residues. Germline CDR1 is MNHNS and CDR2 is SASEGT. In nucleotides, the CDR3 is TGTGCCAGCAGTGCTCAGGGACCCAGACAGGGTTCACCCCTCCACTTT. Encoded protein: CASSAQGPRQGSPLHF.

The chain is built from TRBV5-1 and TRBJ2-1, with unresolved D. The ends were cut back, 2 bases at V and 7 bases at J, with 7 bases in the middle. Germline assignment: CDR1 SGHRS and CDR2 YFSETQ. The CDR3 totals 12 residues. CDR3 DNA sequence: TGCGCCAGCAGCTTAGCTCGGAATGAGCAGTTCTTC. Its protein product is CASSLARNEQFF.

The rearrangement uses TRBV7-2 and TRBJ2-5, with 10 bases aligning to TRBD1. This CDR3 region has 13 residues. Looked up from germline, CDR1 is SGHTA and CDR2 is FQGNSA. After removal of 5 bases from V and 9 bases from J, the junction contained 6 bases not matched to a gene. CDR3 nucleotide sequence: TGTGCCAGCAGCCCCCGGGGACAGGGGCCCCAGTACTTC. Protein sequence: CASSPRGQGPQYF. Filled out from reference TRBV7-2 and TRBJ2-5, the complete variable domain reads GAGVSQSPSNKVTEKGKDVELRCDPISGHTALYWYRQSLGQGLEFLIYFQGNSAPDKSGLPSDRFSAERTGGSVSTLTIQRTQQEDSAVYLCASSPRGQGPQYFGPGTRLLVL.

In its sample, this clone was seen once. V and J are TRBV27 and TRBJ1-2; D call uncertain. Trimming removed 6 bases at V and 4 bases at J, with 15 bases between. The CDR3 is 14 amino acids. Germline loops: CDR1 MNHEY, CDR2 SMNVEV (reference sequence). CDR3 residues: CASSTRWALYGYTF. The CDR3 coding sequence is TGTGCCAGCAGCACCCGGTGGGCACTCTATGGCTACACCTTC.

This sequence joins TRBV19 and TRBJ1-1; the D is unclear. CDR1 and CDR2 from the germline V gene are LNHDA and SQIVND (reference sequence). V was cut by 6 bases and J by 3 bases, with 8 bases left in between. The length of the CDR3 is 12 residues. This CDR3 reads CASRQTHTEAFF. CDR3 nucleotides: TGTGCCAGTAGACAGACCCACACTGAAGCTTTCTTT.

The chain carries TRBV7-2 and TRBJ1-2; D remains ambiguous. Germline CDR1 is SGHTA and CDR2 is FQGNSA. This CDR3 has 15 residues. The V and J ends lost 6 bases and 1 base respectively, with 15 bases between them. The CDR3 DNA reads TGTGCCAGCAGACTTAAGACATCTCGTAACTATGGCTACACCTTC. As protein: CASRLKTSRNYGYTF.

CDR3 DNA sequence: TGTGCCAGCAGAGCGACTCAGGGGTCTGTTGAAAAACTGTTTTTT. Its translation is CASRATQGSVEKLFF. The V and J genes are TRBV6-1 and TRBJ1-4; possibly TRBD1 for D (6 bases). Trimming took off 6 bases at V and 7 bases at J, with 18 bases between the two ends. From germline, CDR1 is MNHNS and CDR2 SASEGT. The CDR3 is 15 residues long.

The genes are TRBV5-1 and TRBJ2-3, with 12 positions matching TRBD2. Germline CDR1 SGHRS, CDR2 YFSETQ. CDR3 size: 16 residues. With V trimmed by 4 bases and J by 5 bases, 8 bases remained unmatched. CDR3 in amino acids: CASSTRLAGAIDTQYF. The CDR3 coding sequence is TGCGCCAGCAGCACAAGACTAGCGGGGGCCATAGATACGCAGTATTTT.

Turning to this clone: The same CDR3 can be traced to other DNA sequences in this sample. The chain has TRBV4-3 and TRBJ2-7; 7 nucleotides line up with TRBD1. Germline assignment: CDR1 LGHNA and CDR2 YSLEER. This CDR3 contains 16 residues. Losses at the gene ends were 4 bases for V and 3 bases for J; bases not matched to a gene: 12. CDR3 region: CASSRDSGPGGYEQYF. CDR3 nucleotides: TGCGCCAGCAGCCGGGACAGTGGCCCTGGGGGCTACGAGCAGTACTTC.

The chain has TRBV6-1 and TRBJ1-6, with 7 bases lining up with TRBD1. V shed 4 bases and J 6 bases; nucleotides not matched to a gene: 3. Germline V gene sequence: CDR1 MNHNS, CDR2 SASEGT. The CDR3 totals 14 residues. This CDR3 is CASSVRDSNSPLHF. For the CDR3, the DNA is TGTGCCAGCAGTGTCCGGGACAGTAATTCACCCCTCCACTTT.

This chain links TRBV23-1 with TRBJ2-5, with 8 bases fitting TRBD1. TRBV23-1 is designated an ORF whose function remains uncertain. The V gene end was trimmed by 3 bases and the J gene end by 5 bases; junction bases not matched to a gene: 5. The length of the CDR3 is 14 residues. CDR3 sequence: CASSQTQGVETQYF. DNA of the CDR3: TGCGCCAGCAGTCAGACACAGGGGGTTGAGACCCAGTACTTC.

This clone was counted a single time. CDR3 sequence: CASSTRGDTQYF. In DNA form, the CDR3 reads TGTGCCAGCAGCACAAGGGGAGATACGCAGTATTTT. The genes are TRBV7-6 and TRBJ2-3, with D possibly matching TRBD1 (5 bases). Deletions cut 5 bases from V and 5 bases from J, with 8 bases between. CDR3 length: 12 amino acids. Germline V lookup: CDR1 SGHVS, CDR2 FNYEAQ.

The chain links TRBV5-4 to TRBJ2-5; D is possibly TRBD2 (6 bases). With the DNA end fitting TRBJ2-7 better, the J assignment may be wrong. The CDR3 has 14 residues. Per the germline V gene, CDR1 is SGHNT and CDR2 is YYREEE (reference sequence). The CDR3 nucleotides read TGTGCCAGCAGCTTTTCGGCGGGGCACCGCGAGCAGTACTTC. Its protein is CASSFSAGHREQYF.

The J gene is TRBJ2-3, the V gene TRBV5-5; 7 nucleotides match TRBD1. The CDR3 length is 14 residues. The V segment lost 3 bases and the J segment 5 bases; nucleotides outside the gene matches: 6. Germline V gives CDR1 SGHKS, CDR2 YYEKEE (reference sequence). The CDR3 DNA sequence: TGTGCCAGCAGCTCCTCGACAGGGAAAGATACGCAGTATTTT. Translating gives CASSSSTGKDTQYF.

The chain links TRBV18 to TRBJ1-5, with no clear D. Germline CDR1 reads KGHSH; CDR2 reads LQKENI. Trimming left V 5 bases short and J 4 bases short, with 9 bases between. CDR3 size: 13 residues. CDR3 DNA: TGTGCCAGCTCAATTGAGGGAAATCAGCCCCAGCATTTT. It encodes CASSIEGNQPQHF.

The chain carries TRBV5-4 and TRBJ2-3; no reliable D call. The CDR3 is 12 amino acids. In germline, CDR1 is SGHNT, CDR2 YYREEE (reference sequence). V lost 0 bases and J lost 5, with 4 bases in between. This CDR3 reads CASSLARDTQYF. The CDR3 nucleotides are TGTGCCAGCAGCTTGGCCAGAGATACGCAGTATTTT. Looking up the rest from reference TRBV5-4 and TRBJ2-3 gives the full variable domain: ETGVTQSPTHLIKTRGQQVTLRCSSQSGHNTVSWYQQALGQGPQFIFQYYREEENGRGNFPPRFSGLQFPNYSSELNVNALELDDSALYLCASSLARDTQYFGPGTRLTVL.

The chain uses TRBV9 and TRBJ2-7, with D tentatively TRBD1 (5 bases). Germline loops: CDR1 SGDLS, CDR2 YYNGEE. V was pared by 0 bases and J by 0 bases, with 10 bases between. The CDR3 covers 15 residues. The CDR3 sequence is CASSVVKGYSYEQYF. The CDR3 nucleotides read TGTGCCAGCAGCGTAGTGAAGGGGTACTCCTACGAGCAGTACTTC.

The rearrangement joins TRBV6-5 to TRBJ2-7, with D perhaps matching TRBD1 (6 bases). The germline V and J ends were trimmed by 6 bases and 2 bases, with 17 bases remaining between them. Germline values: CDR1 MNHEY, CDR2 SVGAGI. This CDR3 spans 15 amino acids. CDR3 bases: TGTGCCAGCAGACCAGAACAGGGATCGACCTACGAGCAGTACTTC. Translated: CASRPEQGSTYEQYF.

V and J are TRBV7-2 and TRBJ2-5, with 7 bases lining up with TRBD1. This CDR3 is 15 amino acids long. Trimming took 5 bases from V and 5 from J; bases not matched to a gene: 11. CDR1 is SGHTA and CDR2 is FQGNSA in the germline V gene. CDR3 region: CASSPRQGVQETQYF. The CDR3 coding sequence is TGTGCCAGCAGCCCCAGACAGGGAGTACAGGAGACCCAGTACTTC.

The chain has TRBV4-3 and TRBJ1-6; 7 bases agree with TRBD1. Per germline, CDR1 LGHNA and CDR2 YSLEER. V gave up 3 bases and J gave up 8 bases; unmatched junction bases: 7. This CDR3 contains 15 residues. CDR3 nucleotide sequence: TGCGCCAGCAGCCACCTAGAGGGGGCGGATTCACCCCTCCACTTT. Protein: CASSHLEGADSPLHF.

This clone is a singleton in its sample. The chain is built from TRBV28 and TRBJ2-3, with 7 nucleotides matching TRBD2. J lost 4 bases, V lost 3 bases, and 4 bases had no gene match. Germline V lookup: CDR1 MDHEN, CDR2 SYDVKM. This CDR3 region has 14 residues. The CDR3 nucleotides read TGTGCCAGCAGTTTTTCGGGACTACCAGATACGCAGTATTTT. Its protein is CASSFSGLPDTQYF.